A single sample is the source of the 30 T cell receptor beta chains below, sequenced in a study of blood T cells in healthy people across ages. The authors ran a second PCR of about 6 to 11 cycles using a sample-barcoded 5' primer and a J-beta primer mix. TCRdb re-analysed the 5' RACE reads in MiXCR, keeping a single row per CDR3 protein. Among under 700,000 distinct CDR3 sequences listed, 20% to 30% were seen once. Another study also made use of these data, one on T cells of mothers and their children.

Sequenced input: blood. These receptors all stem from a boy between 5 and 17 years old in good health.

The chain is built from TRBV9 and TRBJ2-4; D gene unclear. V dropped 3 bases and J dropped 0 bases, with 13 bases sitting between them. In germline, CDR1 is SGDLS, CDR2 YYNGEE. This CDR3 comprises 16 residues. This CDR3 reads CASSASGSLAKNIQYF. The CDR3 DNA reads TGTGCCAGCAGCGCCTCGGGCAGTTTAGCCAAAAACATTCAGTACTTC.

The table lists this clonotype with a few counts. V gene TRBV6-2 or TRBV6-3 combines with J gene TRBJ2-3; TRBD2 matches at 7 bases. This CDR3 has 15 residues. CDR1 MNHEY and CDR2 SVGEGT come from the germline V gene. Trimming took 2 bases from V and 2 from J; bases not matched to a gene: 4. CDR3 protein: CASSYGAGPTDTQYF. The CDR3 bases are TGTGCCAGCAGTTACGGAGCGGGACCCACAGATACGCAGTATTTT.

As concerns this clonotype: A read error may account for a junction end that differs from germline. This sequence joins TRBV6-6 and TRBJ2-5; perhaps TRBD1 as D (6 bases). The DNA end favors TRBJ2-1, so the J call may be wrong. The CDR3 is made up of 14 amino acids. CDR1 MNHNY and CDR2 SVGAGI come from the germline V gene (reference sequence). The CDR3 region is CASSSRGLNNEQFF. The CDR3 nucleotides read TGCGCCAGCAGTTCCAGGGGTTTGAACAATGAGCAGTTCTTC.

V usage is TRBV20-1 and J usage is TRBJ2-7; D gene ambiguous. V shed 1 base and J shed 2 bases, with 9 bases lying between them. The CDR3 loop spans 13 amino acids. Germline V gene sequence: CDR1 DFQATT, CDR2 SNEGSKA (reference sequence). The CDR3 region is CSARADVPYEQYF. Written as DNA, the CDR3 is TGCAGTGCTAGAGCTGATGTACCCTACGAGCAGTACTTC.

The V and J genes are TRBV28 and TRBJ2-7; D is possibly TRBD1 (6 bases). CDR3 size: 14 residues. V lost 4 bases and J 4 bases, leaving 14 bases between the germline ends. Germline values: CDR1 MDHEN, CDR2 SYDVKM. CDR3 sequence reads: CASSYRDTKYEQYF. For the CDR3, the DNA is TGTGCCAGCAGTTACCGGGACACTAAGTACGAGCAGTACTTC.

The CDR3 region has the DNA TGTGCCAGCAGCCAGGACAGGGCGAAACCCTACGAGCAGTACTTC. Amino acid sequence: CASSQDRAKPYEQYF. V and J are TRBV14 and TRBJ2-7; 8 bases are shared with TRBD1. Germline V gene lookup returns CDR1 SGHDN and CDR2 FVKESK. The CDR3 is made up of 15 amino acids. The V gene end was trimmed by 3 bases and the J gene end by 2 bases; junction bases not matched to a gene: 6.

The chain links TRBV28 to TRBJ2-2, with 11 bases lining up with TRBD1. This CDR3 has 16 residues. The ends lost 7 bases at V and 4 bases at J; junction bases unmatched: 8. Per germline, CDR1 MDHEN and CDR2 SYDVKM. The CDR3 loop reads CASIPGQGARTGELFF. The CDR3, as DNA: TGTGCCAGCATCCCTGGACAGGGGGCTCGCACCGGGGAGCTGTTTTTT.

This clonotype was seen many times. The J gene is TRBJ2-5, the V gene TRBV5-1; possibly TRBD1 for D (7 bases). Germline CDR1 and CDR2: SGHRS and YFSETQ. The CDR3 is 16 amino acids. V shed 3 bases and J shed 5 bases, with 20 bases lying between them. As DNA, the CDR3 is TGCGCCAGCAGCTGGCAGGGCGGAGGGGGCAGTGAGACCCAGTACTTC. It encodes CASSWQGGGGSETQYF.

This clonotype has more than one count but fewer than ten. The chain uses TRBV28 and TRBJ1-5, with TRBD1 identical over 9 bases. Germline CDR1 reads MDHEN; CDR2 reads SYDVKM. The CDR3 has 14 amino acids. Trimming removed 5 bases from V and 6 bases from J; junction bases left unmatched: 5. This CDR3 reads CASSRTGGGQPQHF. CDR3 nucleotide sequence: TGTGCCAGCAGTCGAACAGGGGGCGGTCAGCCCCAGCATTTT.

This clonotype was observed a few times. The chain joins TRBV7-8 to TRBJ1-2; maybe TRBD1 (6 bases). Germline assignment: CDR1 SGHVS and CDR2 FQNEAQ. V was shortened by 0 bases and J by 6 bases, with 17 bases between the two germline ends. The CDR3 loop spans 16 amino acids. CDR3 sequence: CASSLALRQGLDGYTF. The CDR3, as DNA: TGTGCCAGCAGCTTAGCGCTGCGGCAGGGGTTGGATGGCTACACCTTC.

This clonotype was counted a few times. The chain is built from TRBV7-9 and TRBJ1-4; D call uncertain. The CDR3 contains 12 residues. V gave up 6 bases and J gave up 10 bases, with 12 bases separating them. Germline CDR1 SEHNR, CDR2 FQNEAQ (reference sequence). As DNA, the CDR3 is TGTGCCAGCAGTTCCGGTGGAACAAAACTGTTTTTT. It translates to CASSSGGTKLFF.

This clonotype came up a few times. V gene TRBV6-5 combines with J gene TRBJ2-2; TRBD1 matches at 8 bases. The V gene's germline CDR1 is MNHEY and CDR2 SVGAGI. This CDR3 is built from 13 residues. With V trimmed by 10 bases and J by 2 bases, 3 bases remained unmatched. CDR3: CATGTGNTGELFF. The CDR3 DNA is TGTGCCACCGGGACAGGAAACACCGGGGAGCTGTTTTTT.

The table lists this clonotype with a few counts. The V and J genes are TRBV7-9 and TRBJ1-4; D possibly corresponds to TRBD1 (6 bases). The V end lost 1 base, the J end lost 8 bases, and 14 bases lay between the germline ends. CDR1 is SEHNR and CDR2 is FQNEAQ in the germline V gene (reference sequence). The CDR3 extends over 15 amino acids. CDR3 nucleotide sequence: TGTGCCAGCAGCTTAGACCGGACAGCGGGGGAAAAACTGTTTTTT. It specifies CASSLDRTAGEKLFF.

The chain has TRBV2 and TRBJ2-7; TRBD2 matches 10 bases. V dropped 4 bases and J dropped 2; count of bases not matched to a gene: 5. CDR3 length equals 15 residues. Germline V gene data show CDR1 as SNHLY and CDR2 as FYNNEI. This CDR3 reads CASSVLAGSTYEQYF. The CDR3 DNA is TGTGCCAGCAGTGTACTAGCGGGGTCCACCTACGAGCAGTACTTC. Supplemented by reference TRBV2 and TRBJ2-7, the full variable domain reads EPEVTQTPSHQVTQMGQEVILRCVPISNHLYFYWYRQILGQKVEFLVSFYNNEISEKSEIFDDQFSVERPDGSNFTLKIRSTKLEDSAMYFCASSVLAGSTYEQYFGPGTRLTVT.

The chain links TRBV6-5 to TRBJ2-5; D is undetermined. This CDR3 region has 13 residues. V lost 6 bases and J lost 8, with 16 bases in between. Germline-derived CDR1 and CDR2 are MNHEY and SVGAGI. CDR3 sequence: CASSVPGVGTQYF. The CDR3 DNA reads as TGTGCCAGCAGCGTACCTGGGGTTGGCACCCAGTACTTC.

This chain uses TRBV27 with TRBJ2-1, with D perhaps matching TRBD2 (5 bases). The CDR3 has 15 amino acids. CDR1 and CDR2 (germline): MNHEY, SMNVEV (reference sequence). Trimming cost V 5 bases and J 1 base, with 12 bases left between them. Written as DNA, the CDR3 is TGTGCCAGCAGTCCGGGGAGTTGGTCCTACAATGAGCAGTTCTTC. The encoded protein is CASSPGSWSYNEQFF.

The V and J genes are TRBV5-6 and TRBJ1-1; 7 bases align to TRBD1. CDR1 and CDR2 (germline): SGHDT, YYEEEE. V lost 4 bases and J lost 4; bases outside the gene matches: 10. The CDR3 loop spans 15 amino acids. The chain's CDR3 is CASSLLSTGRTEAFF. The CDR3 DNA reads TGTGCCAGCAGCCTACTTTCGACAGGGCGCACTGAAGCTTTCTTT.

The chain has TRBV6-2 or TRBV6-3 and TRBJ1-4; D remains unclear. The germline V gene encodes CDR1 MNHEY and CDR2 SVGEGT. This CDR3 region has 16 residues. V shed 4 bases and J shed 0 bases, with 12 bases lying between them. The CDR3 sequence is CASSSDGDTTNEKLFF. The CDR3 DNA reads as TGTGCCAGCAGTTCGGACGGAGATACAACTAATGAAAAACTGTTTTTT.

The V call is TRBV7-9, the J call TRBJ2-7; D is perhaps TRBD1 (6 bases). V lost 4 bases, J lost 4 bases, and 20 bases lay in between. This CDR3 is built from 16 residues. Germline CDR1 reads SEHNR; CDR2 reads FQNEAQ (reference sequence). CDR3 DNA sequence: TGTGCCAGCAGCTCCACAAATTTAGGACAGTTATACGAGCAGTACTTC. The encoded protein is CASSSTNLGQLYEQYF.

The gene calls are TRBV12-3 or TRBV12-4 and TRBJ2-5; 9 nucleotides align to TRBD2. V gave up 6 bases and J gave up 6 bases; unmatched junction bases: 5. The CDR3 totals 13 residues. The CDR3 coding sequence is TGTGCCAGCAGGATAGCGGGGGTTAAGACCCAGTACTTC. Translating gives CASRIAGVKTQYF.

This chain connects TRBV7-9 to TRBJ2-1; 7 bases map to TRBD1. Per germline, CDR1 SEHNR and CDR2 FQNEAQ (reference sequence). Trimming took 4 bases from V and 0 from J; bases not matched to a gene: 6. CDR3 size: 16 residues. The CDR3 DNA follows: TGTGCCAGCAGCTGGGGACAGCCGCTCTCCTACAATGAGCAGTTCTTC. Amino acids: CASSWGQPLSYNEQFF.

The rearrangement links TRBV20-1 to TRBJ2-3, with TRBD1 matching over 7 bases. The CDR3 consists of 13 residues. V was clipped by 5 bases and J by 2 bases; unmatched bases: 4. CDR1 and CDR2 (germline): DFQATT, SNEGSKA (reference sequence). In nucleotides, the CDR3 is TGCAGTGCTCAAGGACAGGACACAGATACGCAGTATTTT. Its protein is CSAQGQDTDTQYF.

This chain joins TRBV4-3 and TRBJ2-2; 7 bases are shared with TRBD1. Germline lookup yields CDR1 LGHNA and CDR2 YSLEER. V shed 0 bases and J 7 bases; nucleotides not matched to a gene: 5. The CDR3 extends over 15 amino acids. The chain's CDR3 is CASSQETGFRGELFF. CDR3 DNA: TGCGCCAGCAGCCAAGAGACAGGGTTTCGCGGGGAGCTGTTTTTT.

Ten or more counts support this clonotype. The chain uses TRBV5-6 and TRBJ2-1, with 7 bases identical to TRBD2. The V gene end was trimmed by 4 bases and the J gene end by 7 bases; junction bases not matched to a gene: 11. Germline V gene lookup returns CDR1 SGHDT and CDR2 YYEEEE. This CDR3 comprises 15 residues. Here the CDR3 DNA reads TGTGCCAGCAGCCCCCGTGGGAGGGCCAGTAATGAGCAGTTCTTC. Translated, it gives CASSPRGRASNEQFF.

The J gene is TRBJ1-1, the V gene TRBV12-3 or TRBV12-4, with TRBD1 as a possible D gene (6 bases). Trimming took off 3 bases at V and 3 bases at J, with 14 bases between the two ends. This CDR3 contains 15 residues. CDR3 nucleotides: TGTGCCAGCAGTTTGCCAGGGGCGCGGGACACTGAAGCTTTCTTT. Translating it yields CASSLPGARDTEAFF.

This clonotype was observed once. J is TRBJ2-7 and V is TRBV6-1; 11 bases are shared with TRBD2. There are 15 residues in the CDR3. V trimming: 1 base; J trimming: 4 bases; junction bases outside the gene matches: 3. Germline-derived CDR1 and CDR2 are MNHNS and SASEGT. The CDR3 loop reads CASSEVASGRYEQYF. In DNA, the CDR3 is TGTGCCAGCAGTGAAGTGGCTAGCGGGAGGTACGAGCAGTACTTC.

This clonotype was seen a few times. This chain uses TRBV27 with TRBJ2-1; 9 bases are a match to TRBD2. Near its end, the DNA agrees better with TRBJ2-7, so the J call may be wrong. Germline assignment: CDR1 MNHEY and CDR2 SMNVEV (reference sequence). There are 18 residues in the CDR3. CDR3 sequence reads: CASSPRTGSGGQRDEQYF. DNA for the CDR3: TGTGCCAGCAGTCCTCGGACTGGTAGCGGGGGACAAAGGGACGAGCAGTACTTC.

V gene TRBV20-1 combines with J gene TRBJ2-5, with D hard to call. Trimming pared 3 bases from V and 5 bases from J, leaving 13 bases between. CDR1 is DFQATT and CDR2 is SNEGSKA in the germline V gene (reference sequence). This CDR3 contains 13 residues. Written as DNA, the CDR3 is TGCAGTGCTAGCCCCGGAAGGTTTGAGACCCAGTACTTC. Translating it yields CSASPGRFETQYF.

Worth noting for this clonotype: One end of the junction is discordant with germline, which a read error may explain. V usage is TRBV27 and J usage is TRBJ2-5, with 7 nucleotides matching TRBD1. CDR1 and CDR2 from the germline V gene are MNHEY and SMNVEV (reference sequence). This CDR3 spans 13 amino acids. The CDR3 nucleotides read TGTGCCAGCAGTTTTAGGGGGCAAGGGACCCAGTACTTC. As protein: CASSFRGQGTQYF.

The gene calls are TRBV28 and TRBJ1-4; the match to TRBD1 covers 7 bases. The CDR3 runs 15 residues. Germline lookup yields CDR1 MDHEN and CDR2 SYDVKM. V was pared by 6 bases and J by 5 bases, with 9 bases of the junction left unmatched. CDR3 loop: CASSPGGTENEKLFF. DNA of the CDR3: TGTGCCAGCAGCCCTGGCGGGACAGAGAATGAAAAACTGTTTTTT.